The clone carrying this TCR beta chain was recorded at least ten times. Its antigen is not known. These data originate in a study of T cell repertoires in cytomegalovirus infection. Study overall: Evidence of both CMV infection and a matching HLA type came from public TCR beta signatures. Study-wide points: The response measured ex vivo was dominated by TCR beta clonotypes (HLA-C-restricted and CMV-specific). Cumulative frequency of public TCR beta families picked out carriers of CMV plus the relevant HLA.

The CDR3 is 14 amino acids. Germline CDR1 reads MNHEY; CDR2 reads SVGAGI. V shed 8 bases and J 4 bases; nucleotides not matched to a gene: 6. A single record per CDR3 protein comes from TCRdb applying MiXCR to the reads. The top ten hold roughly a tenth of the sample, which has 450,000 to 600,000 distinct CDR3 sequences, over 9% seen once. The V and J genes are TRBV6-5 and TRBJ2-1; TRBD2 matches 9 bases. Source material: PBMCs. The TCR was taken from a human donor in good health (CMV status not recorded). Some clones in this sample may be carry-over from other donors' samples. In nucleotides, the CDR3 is TGTGCCAGCCGGGCACTAGCGGGTTACAATGAGCAGTTCTTC. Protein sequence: CASRALAGYNEQFF.